This TCR beta chain emerged from a study of cytomegalovirus exposure and HLA in healthy donors. Study-level results: According to reports, the classifier identified cytomegalovirus status with high specificity and sensitivity. CMV serostatus stood as the only immune exposure information on hand.

Nominal health characterized the donors when sampled, though unrecorded immune exposures were likely. Germline V gene data show CDR1 as GTSNPN and CDR2 as SVGIG (reference sequence). Trimming left V 0 bases short and J 0 bases short, with 12 bases between. This CDR3 is 16 amino acids long. As for this clone: Its antigen remains unknown.

The PCR made use of 60 Vbeta and 13 Jbeta primers. Method: immunoSEQ multiplex PCR; TCRdb's copy keeps in-frame clones and lacks some. Found here are under 200,000 clones, roughly 79% of them singletons; the top ten hold roughly 7.5%. The rearrangement uses TRBV30 and TRBJ1-3, with D hard to call. Sequencing was done on a sample of PBMCs. This TCR was recovered from a male donor in good health and CMV-seropositive. In nucleotides, the CDR3 is TGTGCCTGGAGTGTACATGCAGGTTTCTCTGGAAACACCATATATTTT. It is translated as CAWSVHAGFSGNTIYF.